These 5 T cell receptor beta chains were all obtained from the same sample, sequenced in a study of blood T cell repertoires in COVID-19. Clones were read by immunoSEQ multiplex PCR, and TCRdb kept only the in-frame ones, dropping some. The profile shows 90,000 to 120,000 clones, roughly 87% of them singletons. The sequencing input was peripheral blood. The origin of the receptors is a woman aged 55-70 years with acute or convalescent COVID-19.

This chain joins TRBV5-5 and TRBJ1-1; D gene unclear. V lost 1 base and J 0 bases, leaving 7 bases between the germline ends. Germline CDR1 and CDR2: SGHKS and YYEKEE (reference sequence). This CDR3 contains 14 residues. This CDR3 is CASSLNPVNTEAFF. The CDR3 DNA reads TGTGCCAGCAGCTTGAATCCGGTGAACACTGAAGCTTTCTTT.

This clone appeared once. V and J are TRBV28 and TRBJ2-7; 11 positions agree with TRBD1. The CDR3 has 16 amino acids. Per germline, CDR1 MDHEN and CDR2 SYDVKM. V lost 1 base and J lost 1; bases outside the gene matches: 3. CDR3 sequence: CASSLSGTGGSYEQYF. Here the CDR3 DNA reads TGTGCCAGCAGTTTATCCGGGACAGGGGGTTCCTACGAGCAGTACTTC.

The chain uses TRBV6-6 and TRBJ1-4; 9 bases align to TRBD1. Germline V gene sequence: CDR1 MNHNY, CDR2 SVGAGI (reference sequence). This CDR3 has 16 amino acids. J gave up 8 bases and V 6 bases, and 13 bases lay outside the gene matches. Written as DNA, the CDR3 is TGTGCCAGCAGGCCCCCCAGCGCCGGGACAGGGGAAAAACTGTTTTTT. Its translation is CASRPPSAGTGEKLFF.

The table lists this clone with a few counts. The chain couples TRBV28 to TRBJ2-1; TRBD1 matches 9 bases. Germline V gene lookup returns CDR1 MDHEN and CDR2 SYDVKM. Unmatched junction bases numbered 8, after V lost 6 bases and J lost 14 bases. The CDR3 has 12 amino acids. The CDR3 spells CASSPTRQGEFF. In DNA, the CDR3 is TGTGCCAGCAGCCCTACTCGACAGGGGGAGTTCTTC.

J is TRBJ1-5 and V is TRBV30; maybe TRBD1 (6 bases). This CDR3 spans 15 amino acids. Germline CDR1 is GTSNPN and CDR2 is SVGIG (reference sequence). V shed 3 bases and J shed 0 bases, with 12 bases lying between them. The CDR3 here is CAWRQGTHSNQPQHF. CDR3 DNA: TGTGCCTGGAGACAAGGGACACATAGCAATCAGCCCCAGCATTTT.